The rows below give T cell receptor beta chains drawn from one sample of a study of cytomegalovirus exposure and HLA in healthy donors. Method: immunoSEQ multiplex PCR; TCRdb's copy keeps in-frame clones and lacks some. The table has about 140,000 clones, around 90% seen once. The specimen sequenced was PBMCs. The receptors come from a woman between 40 and 50 years old in good health and CMV-seronegative. CDR3s include the opening cysteine and the closing phenylalanine or tryptophan. A D gene is named only where the DNA matches it firmly. A row's size may be missing; if present it is once, few, many or a size class.

j_gene | abundance | d_gene | v_gene | CDR3aa | CDR3nt
TRBJ2-3 | - | TRBD2 | TRBV10-3 | CAISEPLGRSSGRDTQYF | TGTGCCATCAGTGAGCCCCTGGGGCGCTCTAGCGGGAGAGATACGCAGTATTTT
TRBJ2-3 | - | TRBD2 | TRBV7-9 | CASTREETSGFTDTQYF | TGTGCCAGCACCCGCGAGGAGACTAGCGGATTCACAGATACGCAGTATTTT
TRBJ2-5 | - | TRBD2 | TRBV29-1 | CSVPGGGWAHQETQYF | TGCAGCGTCCCTGGGGGGGGTTGGGCGCACCAAGAGACCCAGTACTTC
TRBJ2-5 | - | - | TRBV6-6 | CASSPPTGLGETQYF | TGTGCCAGCAGCCCCCCGACAGGTCTTGGAGAGACCCAGTACTTC
TRBJ2-7 | - | - | TRBV4-1 | CASSQVGRGYEQYF | TGCGCCAGCAGCCAAGTGGGTAGGGGCTACGAGCAGTACTTC
TRBJ2-1 | - | - | TRBV6-5 | CASSYSTTRENEQFF | TGTGCCAGCAGTTACTCGACTACTCGGGAGAATGAGCAGTTCTTC
TRBJ1-5 | - | TRBD1 | TRBV6-1 | CASRTTGNQPQHF | TGTGCCAGCAGGACGACAGGGAATCAGCCCCAGCATTTT
TRBJ2-7 | - | - | TRBV7-7 | CASSLSTGAYEQYF | TGTGCCAGCAGCTTATCGACAGGAGCCTACGAGCAGTACTTC
TRBJ2-7 | - | TRBD2 | TRBV7-2 | CASSGGLAGSYEQYF | TGTGCCAGCAGCGGGGGACTAGCGGGATCCTACGAGCAGTACTTC
TRBJ2-5 | - | - | TRBV18 | CASSARLETQYF | TGTGCCAGCTCAGCACGTCTAGAGACCCAGTACTTC
TRBJ2-3 | - | - | TRBV28 | CASSRATPSTDTQYF | TGTGCCAGCAGTCGAGCGACTCCGAGCACAGATACGCAGTATTTT
TRBJ2-7 | - | - | TRBV28 | CASSSLYEQYF | TGTGCCAGCAGTAGCCTCTACGAGCAGTACTTC
TRBJ1-5 | - | - | TRBV2 | CASSASGTYSNQPQHF | TGTGCCAGCAGCGCCAGCGGGACATATAGCAATCAGCCCCAGCATTTT
TRBJ2-3 | - | - | TRBV2 | CASSEYSGSTDTQYF | TGTGCCAGCAGTGAATATAGCGGTAGCACAGATACGCAGTATTTT
TRBJ2-5 | - | TRBD2 | TRBV7-2 | CASSSGLAGETQYF | TGTGCCAGCAGCTCTGGACTAGCGGGAGAGACCCAGTACTTC
TRBJ2-1 | - | TRBD2 | TRBV23-1 | CASSTSGRATESSYNEQFF | TGCGCCAGCAGTACAAGCGGGAGGGCCACGGAGTCGTCCTACAATGAGCAGTTCTTC
TRBJ2-7 | - | - | TRBV2 | CASTKTGTTYEQYF | TGTGCCAGCACGAAAACAGGAACAACCTACGAGCAGTACTTC
TRBJ1-3 | once | - | TRBV5-1 | CASSLEGNRGNTIYF | TGCGCCAGCAGCTTGGAGGGGAACCGCGGAAACACCATATATTTT
TRBJ2-1 | - | TRBD2 | TRBV5-1 | CASSFQTYPTSGPVDEQFF | TGCGCCAGCAGCTTCCAGACTTATCCTACTAGCGGACCCGTCGATGAGCAGTTCTTC
TRBJ1-1 | few | TRBD1 | TRBV7-9 | CASSLRQGDTEAFF | TGTGCCAGCAGCTTAAGGCAGGGGGACACTGAAGCTTTCTTT
TRBJ2-7 | once | TRBD1 | TRBV19 | CASRDIGTGSYEQYF | TGTGCCAGTAGGGACATCGGGACAGGGTCCTACGAGCAGTACTTC
TRBJ1-1 | few | - | TRBV10-3 | CAISGTVNTEAFF | TGTGCCATCAGCGGGACTGTGAACACTGAAGCTTTCTTT
TRBJ2-7 | - | TRBD2 | TRBV19 | CASSIAFGGRAYEQYF | TGTGCCAGTAGTATAGCCTTTGGCGGGAGGGCCTACGAGCAGTACTTC
TRBJ2-5 | - | TRBD2 | TRBV19 | CASSIKVAGGPRQETQYF | TGTGCCAGTAGTATAAAGGTAGCGGGAGGGCCGAGGCAAGAGACCCAGTACTTC
TRBJ2-5 | - | TRBD2 | TRBV7-6 | CASSIGLAGLGETQYF | TGTGCCAGCAGTATCGGACTAGCGGGATTAGGGGAGACCCAGTACTTC
TRBJ1-2 | - | TRBD1 | TRBV5-6 | CASSLRWDRPGYGYIF | TGTGCCAGCAGCTTGAGGTGGGACAGGCCCGGGTACGGCTACATCTTC
TRBJ1-4 | few | TRBD1 | TRBV7-9 | CASSSGTGLEKLFF | TGTGCCAGCAGTTCCGGGACAGGCCTTGAAAAACTGTTTTTT
TRBJ2-7 | - | - | TRBV10-1 | CASSAAGTIGYEQYF | TGCGCCAGCAGCGCCGCCGGGACAATCGGCTACGAGCAGTACTTC
TRBJ2-7 | - | TRBD1 | TRBV6-5 | CASSWDRGYEQYF | TGTGCCAGCAGTTGGGACAGGGGTTACGAGCAGTACTTC
TRBJ2-7 | - | - | TRBV28 | CASSTTSPLYEQYF | TGTGCCAGCAGTACGACTTCCCCCCTCTACGAGCAGTACTTC
TRBJ1-2 | - | TRBD1 | TRBV29-1 | CSVRDGTVPSYGYTF | TGCAGCGTTCGGGACGGGACAGTGCCTTCCTATGGCTACACCTTC
TRBJ2-5 | - | - | TRBV11-2 | CASSLSFMETQYF | TGTGCCAGCAGCTTAAGCTTCATGGAGACCCAGTACTTC
TRBJ2-2 | - | - | TRBV5-1 | CASSLWFQGPGELFF | TGCGCCAGCAGCTTGTGGTTCCAGGGGCCCGGGGAGCTGTTTTTT
TRBJ2-7 | - | TRBD2 | TRBV4-2 | CASSRESRPQRGDYEQYF | TGTGCCAGCAGCCGCGAATCCCGCCCCCAGCGGGGGGACTACGAGCAGTACTTC
TRBJ2-5 | - | - | TRBV28 | CATGLAGRQETQYF | TGTGCCACCGGGCTAGCAGGGAGGCAAGAGACCCAGTACTTC
TRBJ2-3 | - | - | TRBV5-1 | CASSLASWGGDTQYF | TGCGCCAGCAGCTTGGCGTCTTGGGGAGGAGATACGCAGTATTTT
TRBJ1-6 | - | - | TRBV6-1 | CASTPLNSPNSPLHF | TGTGCCAGCACCCCCCTCAACAGCCCTAATTCACCCCTCCACTTT
TRBJ1-2 | - | TRBD1 | TRBV29-1 | CSVRKGGLSPYGYTF | TGCAGCGTTCGGAAAGGGGGCCTCTCACCTTATGGCTACACCTTC
TRBJ2-5 | - | - | TRBV7-9 | CASGTSQETQYF | TGTGCCAGCGGGACTTCACAAGAGACCCAGTACTTC
TRBJ1-1 | - | - | TRBV7-9 | CSSSLDGVGTEAFF | TGTTCCAGCAGCTTAGACGGGGTGGGCACTGAAGCTTTCTTT
TRBJ1-5 | - | TRBD1 | TRBV5-6 | CASSAPGQNQPQHF | TGTGCCAGCAGCGCGCCGGGACAGAATCAGCCCCAGCATTTT
TRBJ1-3 | - | TRBD1 | TRBV19 | CASSIEFGTVALSGNTIYF | TGTGCCAGTAGTATTGAATTTGGGACAGTGGCCCTCTCTGGAAACACCATATATTTT
TRBJ1-5 | - | - | TRBV30 | CAWSKQYNQPQHF | TGTGCCTGGAGTAAACAGTACAATCAGCCCCAGCATTTT
TRBJ2-3 | - | TRBD2 | TRBV6-1 | CASGLAGGVDTQYF | TGTGCCAGCGGTCTAGCGGGAGGAGTGGATACGCAGTATTTT
TRBJ2-7 | - | TRBD2 | TRBV9 | CASSGAGAYEQYF | TGTGCCAGCAGCGGAGCGGGAGCCTACGAGCAGTACTTC
TRBJ1-2 | - | - | TRBV7-9 | CASSFRQVDYGYTF | TGTGCCAGCAGTTTCCGCCAGGTTGACTATGGCTACACCTTC
TRBJ2-5 | once | TRBD1 | TRBV7-6 | CASSSLWGQGNKETQYF | TGTGCCAGCAGCTCCTTATGGGGACAGGGCAATAAAGAGACCCAGTACTTC
TRBJ2-3 | - | - | TRBV7-9 | CSSSLMFGATQYF | TGTTCCAGCAGCTTAATGTTCGGAGCCACGCAGTATTTT
TRBJ2-2 | once | - | TRBV7-3 | CASSRSTGELFF | TGTGCCAGCAGCCGGAGCACCGGGGAGCTGTTTTTT
TRBJ1-1 | few | - | TRBV7-9 | CASSFGQGNTEAFF | TGTGCCAGCAGCTTTGGGCAGGGAAACACTGAAGCTTTCTTT
TRBJ2-7 | few | TRBD1 | TRBV18 | CASSPGTGDYEQYF | TGTGCCAGCTCTCCCGGGACAGGGGACTACGAGCAGTACTTC
TRBJ2-3 | - | TRBD1 | TRBV5-6 | CASSSGQGADTQYF | TGTGCCAGCAGCTCCGGACAGGGCGCAGATACGCAGTATTTT
TRBJ2-2 | - | TRBD2 | TRBV5-1 | CASSVLADSLGTGELFF | TGCGCCAGCAGCGTGCTAGCGGACTCCCTGGGGACCGGGGAGCTGTTTTTT
TRBJ2-7 | - | TRBD2 | TRBV7-9 | CSSSLRGSSYEQYF | TGTTCCAGCAGCTTACGCGGGAGTTCCTACGAGCAGTACTTC
TRBJ1-4 | - | TRBD1 | TRBV11-2 | CASSQNRGGLDEKLFF | TGTGCCAGCAGCCAAAACAGGGGGGGATTGGATGAAAAACTGTTTTTT
TRBJ2-7 | - | - | TRBV19 | CASTPSGHPYEQYF | TGTGCCAGTACACCGTCGGGACACCCCTACGAGCAGTACTTC
TRBJ2-5 | - | TRBD1 | TRBV19 | CASSQGVQETQYF | TGTGCCAGTTCACAGGGGGTTCAAGAGACCCAGTACTTC
TRBJ1-1 | - | TRBD1 | TRBV7-9 | CASSLTGGLREAFF | TGTGCCAGCAGCTTAACAGGGGGCCTGAGAGAAGCTTTCTTT